The rows below give T cell receptor beta chains drawn from one sample of a study of identifying expanded T cells in peripheral blood. Clones were sequenced by immunoSEQ multiplex PCR, and TCRdb holds only the in-frame ones, with some missing. The profile covers 100,000 to 150,000 clones, with approximately 86% appearing a single time and 8.4% taken by the ten largest. The material sequenced was blood. These receptors all come from a person between 18 and 75 years old in good health. The conserved cysteine and the conserved F or W are not part of the CDR3 here.

j_call: TRBJ1-3; v_call: TRBV9; cdr3_aa: ASSETVLPSGNTIY
j_call: TRBJ1-5; v_call: TRBV27; cdr3_aa: ASSLYPPGGSNQPQH
j_call: TRBJ2-4; v_call: TRBV28; cdr3_aa: ASSLGAGGPGFVQY
j_call: TRBJ1-5; v_call: TRBV25-1; cdr3_aa: ATSPTEGGPQH
j_call: TRBJ2-5; v_call: TRBV9; cdr3_aa: ASSVGRGGAGQETQY
j_call: TRBJ1-2; v_call: TRBV9; cdr3_aa: ASSFGHHEGYT
j_call: TRBJ1-2; v_call: TRBV6-1; cdr3_aa: ASSEGAGANYGYT
j_call: TRBJ1-2; v_call: TRBV11-2; cdr3_aa: ASSRTGALNYGYT
j_call: TRBJ2-1; v_call: TRBV25-1; cdr3_aa: ASGRLAYNEQF
j_call: TRBJ1-2; v_call: TRBV7-9; cdr3_aa: ASSNDKTYGYT
j_call: TRBJ2-5; v_call: TRBV28; cdr3_aa: ASSSSGDARVETQY
j_call: TRBJ2-3; v_call: TRBV19; cdr3_aa: ASSFKGGTWADTQY
j_call: TRBJ2-1; v_call: TRBV2; cdr3_aa: ASSELAFEQF
j_call: TRBJ2-7; v_call: TRBV7-8; cdr3_aa: ASSRTGQGEQY
j_call: TRBJ1-1; v_call: TRBV19; cdr3_aa: ASSIFPNTEAF
j_call: TRBJ2-7; v_call: TRBV5-1; cdr3_aa: ASSPVPGQGWEQY
j_call: TRBJ2-3; v_call: TRBV2; cdr3_aa: ASRESSGGTDTQY
j_call: TRBJ1-4; v_call: TRBV9; cdr3_aa: ASSSRTGGKLF
j_call: TRBJ1-4; v_call: TRBV19; cdr3_aa: ASSFGSTATNEKLF
j_call: TRBJ1-1; v_call: TRBV2; cdr3_aa: ARREGLNTEAF
j_call: TRBJ2-7; v_call: TRBV7-2; cdr3_aa: ASSLVGGGAGYEQY
j_call: TRBJ1-1; v_call: TRBV5-1; cdr3_aa: ASSLVGRGAGNTEAF
j_call: TRBJ1-2; v_call: TRBV7-2; cdr3_aa: ASSLGGVVGYT
j_call: TRBJ1-4; v_call: TRBV28; cdr3_aa: ASSPGHNEKLF
j_call: TRBJ2-2; v_call: TRBV5-1; cdr3_aa: ASSLWDTMNTGELF
j_call: TRBJ2-7; v_call: TRBV11-1; cdr3_aa: ASSPGPPDRPSYEQY
j_call: TRBJ2-5; v_call: TRBV7-8; cdr3_aa: ASSPGAQYQETQY
j_call: TRBJ1-2; v_call: TRBV14; cdr3_aa: ASSRADRVPNYGYT
j_call: TRBJ2-1; v_call: TRBV6-6; cdr3_aa: ASSTGTGVNEQF
j_call: TRBJ2-5; v_call: TRBV14; cdr3_aa: ASSLGLGYQETQY
j_call: TRBJ2-1; v_call: TRBV15; cdr3_aa: ATSRARLVHEQF